The 20 T cell receptor beta chains below were found in one sample sequenced in a study of cytomegalovirus exposure and HLA in healthy donors (dated by TCRdb to about 2017). Library preparation employed the immunoSEQ multiplex PCR assay. The multiplex PCR relied on a mix of 60 forward primers for TCR Vbeta segments and 13 reverse primers for TCR Jbeta segments. Drawn from immuneACCESS, this table holds only the in-frame rearrangements with V and J called that TCRdb kept. Clones are partly lost; checked studies trace under half to an unresolved V gene and leave the rest unexplained. Across this sample there are a few hundred thousand clones, with 80% seen only once. Roughly 0.3% of the sample goes to the ten largest clones. The sequenced sample was PBMCs. The source of these receptors is a girl aged 2-10 years in good health and CMV-seronegative.

The chain combines TRBV27 with TRBJ2-7; 9 positions match TRBD2. This CDR3 contains 16 residues. Trimming at V came to 0 bases and at J to 3 bases, leaving 6 bases not matched to a gene. Per the germline V gene, CDR1 is MNHEY and CDR2 is SMNVEV (reference sequence). In nucleotides, the CDR3 is TGTGCCAGCAGTTTATCTAGCCTAGCGGGGTTCTACGAGCAGTACTTC. Protein product: CASSLSSLAGFYEQYF.

V is TRBV19 and J is TRBJ1-2, with D uncertain. V shed 7 bases and J shed 4 bases, with 13 bases lying between them. The CDR3 contains 13 residues. The V gene's germline CDR1 is LNHDA and CDR2 SQIVND (reference sequence). CDR3 in amino acids: CASIGGYGYGYTF. DNA for the CDR3: TGTGCCAGTATTGGAGGTTACGGCTATGGCTACACCTTC.

The chain links TRBV9 to TRBJ2-7; 8 bases fit TRBD2. The germline CDR1 and CDR2 sequences are SGDLS and YYNGEE. V shed 3 bases and J 1 base; nucleotides not matched to a gene: 9. There are 16 residues in the CDR3. The CDR3 sequence is CASSDPRAGGSYEQYF. For the CDR3, the DNA is TGTGCCAGCAGCGACCCTCGGGCGGGAGGTTCCTACGAGCAGTACTTC.

This chain links TRBV6-5 with TRBJ2-5; TRBD1 agrees at 7 bases. The last part of the DNA fits TRBJ2-7 better; the J call may be wrong. The CDR3 loop spans 15 amino acids. Germline CDR1 is MNHEY and CDR2 is SVGAGI. The CDR3 sequence: CASSAPDRQPYEQYF. DNA of the CDR3: TGTGCCAGCAGTGCCCCGGACAGGCAGCCCTACGAGCAGTACTTC.

This clone was picked up a small number of times. The V call is TRBV28, the J call TRBJ1-2; D might be TRBD1 (5 bases). Germline CDR1 MDHEN, CDR2 SYDVKM. This CDR3 comprises 15 residues. V gave up 3 bases and J gave up 6 bases, with 17 bases separating them. CDR3 in amino acids: CASSLPGTQGHGYTF. For the CDR3, the DNA is TGTGCCAGCAGTTTGCCGGGCACCCAGGGCCATGGCTACACCTTC.

This chain links TRBV12-5 with TRBJ2-5; 7 bases match TRBD1. This CDR3 spans 16 amino acids. V trimming: 5 bases; J trimming: 5 bases; junction bases outside the gene matches: 14. Germline loops: CDR1 LGHNT, CDR2 FRNRAP. DNA for the CDR3: TGTGCTAGTGGTGACCCGGACAGGCCCTTGGGGGAGACCCAGTACTTC. It codes for CASGDPDRPLGETQYF.

The J gene is TRBJ1-2, the V gene TRBV4-1; 7 nucleotides align to TRBD1. CDR1 MGHRA and CDR2 YSYEKL come from the germline V gene. With 0 bases clipped from V and 8 bases from J, the junction kept 9 bases outside the gene matches. The CDR3 runs to 15 residues. CDR3 residues: CASSQDRQGARGYTF. The CDR3 DNA reads as TGCGCCAGCAGCCAAGATCGACAGGGAGCGCGGGGCTACACCTTC.

The V call is TRBV13, the J call TRBJ2-7; D is perhaps TRBD2 (6 bases). The CDR3 runs to 16 residues. Deletions cut 4 bases from V and 4 bases from J, with 20 bases between. Germline V CDR1 and CDR2: PRHDT, FYEKMQ (reference sequence). The CDR3 loop reads CASSSAGLDVGYEQYF. The CDR3 nucleotides are TGTGCCAGCAGCTCCGCGGGACTCGACGTGGGATACGAGCAGTACTTC.

The V and J genes are TRBV19 and TRBJ1-4; maybe TRBD1 (6 bases). This CDR3 is built from 15 residues. V was shortened by 6 bases and J by 3 bases, with 14 bases between the two germline ends. The germline CDR1 and CDR2 sequences are LNHDA and SQIVND (reference sequence). The CDR3 loop reads CASRRQENPNEKLFF. The CDR3 region has the DNA TGTGCCAGTAGAAGACAGGAGAACCCTAATGAAAAACTGTTTTTT.

The chain links TRBV2 to TRBJ1-6, with a tentative D call TRBD1 (5 bases). Per germline, CDR1 SNHLY and CDR2 FYNNEI. Trimming shortened V by 6 bases and J by 8 bases, and 11 bases separated the two germline ends. The length of the CDR3 is 13 residues. The CDR3 protein is CASRTGGDSPLHF. CDR3 sequence (DNA): TGTGCCAGCAGAACTGGGGGGGATTCACCCCTCCACTTT. Full variable domain (remainder filled in from reference TRBV2 and TRBJ1-6): EPEVTQTPSHQVTQMGQEVILRCVPISNHLYFYWYRQILGQKVEFLVSFYNNEISEKSEIFDDQFSVERPDGSNFTLKIRSTKLEDSAMYFCASRTGGDSPLHFGNGTRLTVT.

The chain combines TRBV5-5 with TRBJ1-3; 8 bases fit TRBD1. In germline, CDR1 is SGHKS, CDR2 YYEKEE (reference sequence). V lost 4 bases, J lost 7 bases, and 10 bases stayed unmatched. The CDR3 length is 15 residues. The CDR3 is CASSPGGTGRNTIYF. The CDR3 DNA is TGTGCCAGCAGCCCAGGGGGCACGGGGAGGAACACCATATATTTT.

This clone appeared a few times. This rearrangement joins TRBV5-1 to TRBJ1-3; 7 bases are a match to TRBD1. There are 14 residues in the CDR3. The germline V gene has CDR1 SGHRS and CDR2 YFSETQ. The J segment lost 8 bases and the V segment lost 3 bases, leaving 8 bases of the junction unmatched. The CDR3 region has the DNA TGCGCCAGCAGCTCGGGACAGCTACAGGACACCATATATTTT. As protein: CASSSGQLQDTIYF.

This chain uses TRBV30 with TRBJ2-1; 16 bases agree with TRBD2. The CDR3 is 18 amino acids. V gave up 3 bases and J gave up 0 bases; unmatched junction bases: 5. Looked up from germline, CDR1 is GTSNPN and CDR2 is SVGIG (reference sequence). CDR3 nucleotide sequence: TGTGCCTGGAGGGGGACTAGCGGGGGGGTAAGCTCCTACAATGAGCAGTTCTTC. It translates to CAWRGTSGGVSSYNEQFF.

The chain carries TRBV29-1 and TRBJ2-7; 7 bases are shared with TRBD1. In germline, CDR1 is SQVTM, CDR2 ANQGSEA. J lost 5 bases, V lost 4 bases, and 17 bases had no gene match. This CDR3 region has 16 residues. DNA of the CDR3: TGCAGCGTTGGTTCAAGGAGTCAGAGGGGGCAACACGAGCAGTACTTC. Its translation: CSVGSRSQRGQHEQYF.

The chain has TRBV7-9 and TRBJ1-1; D uncertain. Trimming took 4 bases from V and 3 from J, leaving 3 bases between them. Germline V lookup: CDR1 SEHNR, CDR2 FQNEAQ (reference sequence). The CDR3 runs 11 residues. In DNA form, the CDR3 reads TGTGCCAGCAGCTCGTACACTGAAGCTTTCTTT. Translating it yields CASSSYTEAFF.

The chain employs TRBV25-1 and TRBJ2-1; 9 bases are shared with TRBD2. Germline loops: CDR1 MGHDK, CDR2 SYGVNS. The CDR3 extends over 18 amino acids. V trimming: 2 bases; J trimming: 4 bases; junction bases outside the gene matches: 12. CDR3 nucleotide sequence: TGTGCCAGCAGTGAAGAGAACCGAGCGGGAGGTGTTTACAATGAGCAGTTCTTC. This gives the protein CASSEENRAGGVYNEQFF.

The rearrangement joins TRBV4-1 to TRBJ2-7, with a possible D match to TRBD2 (6 bases). Germline V gene data show CDR1 as MGHRA and CDR2 as YSYEKL. The CDR3 spans 14 residues. Trimming shortened V by 2 bases and J by 3 bases, and 11 bases separated the two germline ends. The CDR3 here is CASSQPGLRYEQYF. In DNA form, the CDR3 reads TGCGCCAGCAGCCAACCGGGACTCCGCTACGAGCAGTACTTC.

The chain employs TRBV4-1 and TRBJ1-6, with D possibly matching TRBD1 (6 bases). This CDR3 region has 16 residues. Trimming stripped 3 bases from V and 14 bases from J, with 23 bases between. Germline V gene lookup returns CDR1 MGHRA and CDR2 YSYEKL. This CDR3 is CASSQNPHRDSGSLHF. The CDR3 DNA sequence: TGCGCCAGCAGCCAGAATCCCCACAGGGATTCCGGGTCCCTCCACTTT.

This chain joins TRBV7-2 and TRBJ2-5, with 8 bases fitting TRBD1. The CDR3 contains 17 residues. Trimming took 1 base from V and 5 from J; bases not matched to a gene: 12. Per germline, CDR1 SGHTA and CDR2 FQGNSA. The CDR3 DNA sequence: TGTGCCAGCAGCTTAGACTCCGGGACAGGCACCCGGGAGACCCAGTACTTC. Its protein product is CASSLDSGTGTRETQYF. Drawing the rest from reference TRBV7-2 and TRBJ2-5, the complete variable domain is GAGVSQSPSNKVTEKGKDVELRCDPISGHTALYWYRQSLGQGLEFLIYFQGNSAPDKSGLPSDRFSAERTGGSVSTLTIQRTQQEDSAVYLCASSLDSGTGTRETQYFGPGTRLLVL.

V usage is TRBV19 and J usage is TRBJ2-5, with D maybe TRBD2 (5 bases). Germline V gene sequence: CDR1 LNHDA, CDR2 SQIVND (reference sequence). This CDR3 is built from 15 residues. The V end was cut by 1 base, the J end by 2 bases, with 11 bases between. The CDR3 loop is CASSIGLGRQETQYF. CDR3 bases: TGTGCCAGTAGTATAGGGCTGGGGAGACAAGAGACCCAGTACTTC.